This entry is about one T cell receptor beta chain. Antigen unknown. The data derive from a study of post-analysis software for immune sequencing data. The wider study: Disease trajectories encompassed relapsing-remitting, secondary progressive and progressive-relapsing multiple sclerosis.

Germline CDR1 is MNHEY and CDR2 is SVGAGI. The CDR3 runs 16 residues. The V and J ends lost 5 bases and 4 bases respectively, with 20 bases between them. Researchers reported that TCR beta cDNA libraries carried unique molecular identifiers. Once 1 to 10 million T cells were used, roughly 0.5 million cDNA molecules resulted. MiXCR, applied by TCRdb to the PCR reads, yields one record per CDR3 protein. Of 600,000 to 750,000 distinct CDR3 sequences in the sample, approximately 59% were seen once. Study conclusions and caveats: Normalized Chao1 diversity was significantly lower in multiple sclerosis patients than in controls. The study found TRBV5-6, TRBV5-1 and TRBV20-1 among five or six TRBV segments more frequent in patients than controls. When the samples were clustered directly with F measure, those that had been prepared in the same batch showed strong co-clustering.

Sample: blood. The V gene is TRBV6-5, the J gene TRBJ1-2; D call uncertain. This clonotype was obtained from a girl aged 2-10 years with multiple sclerosis. In DNA form, the CDR3 reads TGTGCCAGCAGTCGAAATCCGTCCGACCTTTTCTATGGCTACACCTTC. Translated: CASSRNPSDLFYGYTF.